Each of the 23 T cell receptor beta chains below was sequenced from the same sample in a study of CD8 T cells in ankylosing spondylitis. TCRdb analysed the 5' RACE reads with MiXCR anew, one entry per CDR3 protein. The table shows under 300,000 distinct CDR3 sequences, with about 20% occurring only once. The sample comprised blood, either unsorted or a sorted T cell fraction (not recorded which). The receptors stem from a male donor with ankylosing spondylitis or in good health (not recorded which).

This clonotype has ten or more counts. CDR3 bases: TGTGCCAGCAGCCAAGACCTTCTAGGCTTCAGCACAGATACGCAGTATTTT. This sequence encodes CASSQDLLGFSTDTQYF. The rearrangement joins TRBV4-2 to TRBJ2-3, with unresolved D. Germline V gene data show CDR1 as LGHNA and CDR2 as YNFKEQ. Trimming removed 0 bases from V and 0 bases from J, with 13 bases in between. The CDR3 runs 17 residues.

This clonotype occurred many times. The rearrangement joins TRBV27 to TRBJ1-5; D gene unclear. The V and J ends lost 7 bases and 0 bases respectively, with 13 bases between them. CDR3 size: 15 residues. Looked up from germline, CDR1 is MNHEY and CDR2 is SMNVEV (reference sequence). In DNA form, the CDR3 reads TGTGCCAGCACGTCCACTTGGGATAGCAATCAGCCCCAGCATTTT. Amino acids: CASTSTWDSNQPQHF.

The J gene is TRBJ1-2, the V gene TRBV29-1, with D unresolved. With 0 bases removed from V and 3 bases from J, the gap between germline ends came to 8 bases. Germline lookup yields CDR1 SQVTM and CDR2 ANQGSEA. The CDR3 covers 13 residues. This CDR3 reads CSVEDGRYYGYTF. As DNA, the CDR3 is TGCAGCGTTGAAGACGGCCGCTACTATGGCTACACCTTC.

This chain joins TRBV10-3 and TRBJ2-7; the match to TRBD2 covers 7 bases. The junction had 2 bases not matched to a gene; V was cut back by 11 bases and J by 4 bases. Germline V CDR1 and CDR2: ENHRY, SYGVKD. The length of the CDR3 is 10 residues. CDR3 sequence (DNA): TGTGCCGCGGGGGAGTACGAGCAGTACTTC. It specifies CAAGEYEQYF.

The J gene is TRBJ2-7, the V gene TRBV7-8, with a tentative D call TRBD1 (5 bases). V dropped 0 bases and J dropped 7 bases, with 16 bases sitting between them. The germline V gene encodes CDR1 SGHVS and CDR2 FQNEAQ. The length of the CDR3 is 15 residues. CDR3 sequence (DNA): TGTGCCAGCAGCTTAGCCTCCGACAGCCCACCGGAGCAGTACTTC. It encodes CASSLASDSPPEQYF.

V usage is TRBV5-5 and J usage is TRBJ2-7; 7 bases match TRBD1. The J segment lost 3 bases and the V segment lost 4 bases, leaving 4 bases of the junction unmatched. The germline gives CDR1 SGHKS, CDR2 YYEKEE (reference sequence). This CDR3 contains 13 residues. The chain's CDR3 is CASSPGQVYEQYF. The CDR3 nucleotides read TGTGCCAGCAGCCCCGGACAGGTCTACGAGCAGTACTTC.

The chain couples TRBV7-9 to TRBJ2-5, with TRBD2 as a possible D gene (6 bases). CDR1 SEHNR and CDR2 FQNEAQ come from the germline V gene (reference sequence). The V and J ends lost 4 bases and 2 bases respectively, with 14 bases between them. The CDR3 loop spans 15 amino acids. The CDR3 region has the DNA TGTGCCAGCAGCTGGGCGGCGGGGAAACAAGAGACCCAGTACTTC. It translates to CASSWAAGKQETQYF. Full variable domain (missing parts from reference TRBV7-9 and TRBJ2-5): DTGVSQNPRHKITKRGQNVTFRCDPISEHNRLYWYRQTLGQGPEFLTYFQNEAQLEKSRLLSDRFSAERPKGSFSTLEIQRTEQGDSAMYLCASSWAAGKQETQYFGPGTRLLVL.

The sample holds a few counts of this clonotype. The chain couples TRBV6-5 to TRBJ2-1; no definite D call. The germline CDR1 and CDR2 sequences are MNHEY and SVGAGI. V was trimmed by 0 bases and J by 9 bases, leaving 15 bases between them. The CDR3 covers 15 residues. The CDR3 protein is CASSYSKYYPTEQFF. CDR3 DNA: TGTGCCAGCAGTTACTCGAAGTACTATCCCACTGAGCAGTTCTTC.

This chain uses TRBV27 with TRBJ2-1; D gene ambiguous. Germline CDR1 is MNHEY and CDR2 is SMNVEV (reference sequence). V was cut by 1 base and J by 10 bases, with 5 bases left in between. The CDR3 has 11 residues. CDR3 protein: CASSLFAEQFF. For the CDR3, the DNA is TGTGCCAGCAGTTTATTCGCGGAGCAGTTCTTC.

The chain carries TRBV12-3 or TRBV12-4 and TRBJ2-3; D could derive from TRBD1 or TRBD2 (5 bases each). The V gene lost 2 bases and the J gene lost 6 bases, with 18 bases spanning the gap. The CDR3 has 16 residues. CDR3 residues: CASSLIPGAEWDTQYF. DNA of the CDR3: TGTGCCAGCAGTTTAATTCCCGGGGCGGAATGGGATACGCAGTATTTT.

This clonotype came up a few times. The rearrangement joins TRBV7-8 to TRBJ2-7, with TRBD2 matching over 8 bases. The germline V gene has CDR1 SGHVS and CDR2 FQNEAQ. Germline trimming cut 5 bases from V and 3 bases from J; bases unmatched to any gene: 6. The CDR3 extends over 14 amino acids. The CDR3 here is CASSQPGLVYEQYF. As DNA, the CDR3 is TGTGCCAGCAGCCAGCCGGGACTAGTCTACGAGCAGTACTTC. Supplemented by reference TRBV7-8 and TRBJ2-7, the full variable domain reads GAGVSQSPRYKVAKRGQDVALRCDPISGHVSLFWYQQALGQGPEFLTYFQNEAQLDKSGLPSDRFFAERPEGSVSTLKIQRTQQEDSAVYLCASSQPGLVYEQYFGPGTRLTVT.

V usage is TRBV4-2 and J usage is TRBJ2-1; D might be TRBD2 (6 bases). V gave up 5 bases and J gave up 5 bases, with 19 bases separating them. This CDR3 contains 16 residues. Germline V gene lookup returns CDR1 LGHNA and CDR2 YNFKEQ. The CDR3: CASSATGTPDDNEQFF. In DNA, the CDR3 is TGTGCCAGCAGCGCTACCGGGACTCCAGACGACAATGAGCAGTTCTTC.

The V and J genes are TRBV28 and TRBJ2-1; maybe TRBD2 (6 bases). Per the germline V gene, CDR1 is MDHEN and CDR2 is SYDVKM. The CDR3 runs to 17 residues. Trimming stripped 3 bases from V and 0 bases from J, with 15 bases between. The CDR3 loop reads CASSLLGRITSYNEQFF. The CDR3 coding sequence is TGTGCCAGCAGTTTGCTGGGGAGGATCACCTCCTACAATGAGCAGTTCTTC.

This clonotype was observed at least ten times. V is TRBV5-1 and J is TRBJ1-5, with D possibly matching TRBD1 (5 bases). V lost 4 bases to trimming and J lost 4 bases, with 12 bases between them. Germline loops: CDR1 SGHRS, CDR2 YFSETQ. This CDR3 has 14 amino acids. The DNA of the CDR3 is TGCGCCAGCAGCCTCGGGGACGGGAATCAGCCCCAGCATTTT. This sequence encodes CASSLGDGNQPQHF.

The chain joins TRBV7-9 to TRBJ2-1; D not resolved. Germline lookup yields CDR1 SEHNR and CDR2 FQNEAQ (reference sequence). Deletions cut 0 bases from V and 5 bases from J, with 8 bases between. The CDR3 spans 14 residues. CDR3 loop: CASSLADGNNEQFF. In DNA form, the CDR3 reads TGTGCCAGCAGCTTAGCAGACGGAAACAATGAGCAGTTCTTC.

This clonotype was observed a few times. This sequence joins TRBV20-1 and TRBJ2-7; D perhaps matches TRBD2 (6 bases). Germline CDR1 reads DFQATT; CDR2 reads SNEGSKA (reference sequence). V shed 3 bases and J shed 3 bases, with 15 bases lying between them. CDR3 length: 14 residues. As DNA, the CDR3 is TGCAGTGCTAGCCTCGGGAGTATCTACTACGAGCAGTACTTC. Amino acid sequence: CSASLGSIYYEQYF.

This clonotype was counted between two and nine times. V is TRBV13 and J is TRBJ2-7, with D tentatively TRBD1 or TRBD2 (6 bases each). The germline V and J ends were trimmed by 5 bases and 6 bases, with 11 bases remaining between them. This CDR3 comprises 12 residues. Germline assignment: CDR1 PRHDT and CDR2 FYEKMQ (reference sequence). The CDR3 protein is CASSEQGGEQYF. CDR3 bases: TGTGCCAGCAGCGAACAGGGAGGCGAGCAGTACTTC.

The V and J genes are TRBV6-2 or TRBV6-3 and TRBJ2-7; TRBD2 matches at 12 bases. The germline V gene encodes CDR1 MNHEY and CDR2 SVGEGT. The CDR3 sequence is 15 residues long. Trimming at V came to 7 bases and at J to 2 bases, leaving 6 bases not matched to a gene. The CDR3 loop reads CASTQTSGSTYEQYF. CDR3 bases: TGTGCCAGCACCCAGACTAGCGGGAGTACCTACGAGCAGTACTTC.

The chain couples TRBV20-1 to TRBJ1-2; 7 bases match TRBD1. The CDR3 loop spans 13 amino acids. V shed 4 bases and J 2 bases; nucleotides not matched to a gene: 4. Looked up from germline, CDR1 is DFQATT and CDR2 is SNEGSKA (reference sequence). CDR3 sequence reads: CSATAQGNYGYTF. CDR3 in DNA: TGCAGTGCTACCGCACAGGGGAACTATGGCTACACCTTC.

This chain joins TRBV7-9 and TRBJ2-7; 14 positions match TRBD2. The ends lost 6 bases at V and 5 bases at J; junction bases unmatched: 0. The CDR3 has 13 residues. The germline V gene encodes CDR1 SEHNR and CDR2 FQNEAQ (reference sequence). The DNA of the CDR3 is TGTGCCAGCAGGGGACTAGCGGGAGACGAGCAGTACTTC. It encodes CASRGLAGDEQYF.

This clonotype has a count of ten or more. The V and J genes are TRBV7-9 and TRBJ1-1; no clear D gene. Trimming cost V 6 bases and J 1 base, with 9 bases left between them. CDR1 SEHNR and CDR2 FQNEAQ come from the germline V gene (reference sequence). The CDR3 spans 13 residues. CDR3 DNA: TGTGCCAGCAGTCCCCCAGGGAACACTGAAGCTTTCTTT. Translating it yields CASSPPGNTEAFF.

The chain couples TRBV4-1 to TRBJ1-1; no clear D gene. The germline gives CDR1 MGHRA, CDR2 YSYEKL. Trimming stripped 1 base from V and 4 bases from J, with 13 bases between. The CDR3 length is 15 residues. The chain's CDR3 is CASSQAFGKVTEAFF. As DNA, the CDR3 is TGCGCCAGCAGCCAAGCATTTGGGAAAGTCACTGAAGCTTTCTTT.

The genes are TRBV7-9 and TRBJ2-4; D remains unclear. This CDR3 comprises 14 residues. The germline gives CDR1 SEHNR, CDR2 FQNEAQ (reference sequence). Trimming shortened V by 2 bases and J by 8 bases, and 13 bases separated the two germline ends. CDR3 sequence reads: CASSLIPGLDIQYF. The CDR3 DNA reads TGTGCCAGCAGCTTAATCCCGGGTCTGGACATTCAGTACTTC. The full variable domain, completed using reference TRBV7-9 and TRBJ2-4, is DTGVSQNPRHKITKRGQNVTFRCDPISEHNRLYWYRQTLGQGPEFLTYFQNEAQLEKSRLLSDRFSAERPKGSFSTLEIQRTEQGDSAMYLCASSLIPGLDIQYFGAGTRLSVL.